These 16 T cell receptor beta chains were sequenced from one sample in a study of neurological immune-mediated disorders. TCRdb called the 5' RACE reads again in MiXCR, with one record for every CDR3 protein. The sample carries about 59,000 distinct CDR3 sequences, roughly 12% recorded once. The sample comprised PBMCs. The receptors were gathered from a woman aged 55 to 70 with HTLV-1-associated myelopathy (HAM/TSP).

This clonotype was detected many times. In DNA, the CDR3 is TGTGCCAGCAGTTTCTTTTCGGGGGGGGCAGAGACCCAGTACTTC. Translated: CASSFFSGGAETQYF. The genes are TRBV27 and TRBJ2-5, with 8 bases fitting TRBD2. This CDR3 contains 15 residues. CDR1 is MNHEY and CDR2 is SMNVEV in the germline V gene (reference sequence). Trimming at V came to 3 bases and at J to 4 bases, leaving 7 bases not matched to a gene.

V is TRBV7-8 and J is TRBJ2-1, with TRBD1 identical over 7 bases. The V segment lost 5 bases and the J segment 3 bases; nucleotides outside the gene matches: 4. This CDR3 has 14 amino acids. Germline values: CDR1 SGHVS, CDR2 FQNEAQ. The CDR3 region has the DNA TGTGCCAGCAGCCATGGGACAGTCTACAATGAGCAGTTCTTC. It specifies CASSHGTVYNEQFF. The complete variable domain, with remaining parts taken from reference TRBV7-8 and TRBJ2-1, reads GAGVSQSPRYKVAKRGQDVALRCDPISGHVSLFWYQQALGQGPEFLTYFQNEAQLDKSGLPSDRFFAERPEGSVSTLKIQRTQQEDSAVYLCASSHGTVYNEQFFGPGTRLTVL.

This clonotype was counted at least ten times. The J gene is TRBJ2-7, the V gene TRBV4-1, with D maybe TRBD1 (6 bases). Between the trimmed V and J ends, which lost 4 bases and 3 bases, there was a span of 10 bases. Germline V gene lookup returns CDR1 MGHRA and CDR2 YSYEKL. CDR3 size: 13 residues. The CDR3 loop is CASSPRTDYEQYF. CDR3 nucleotides: TGCGCCAGCAGCCCTAGGACAGACTACGAGCAGTACTTC.

This clonotype was counted at least ten times. This chain links TRBV6-6 with TRBJ2-1; TRBD1 agrees at 7 bases. J was trimmed by 8 bases and V by 2 bases; bases with no gene match: 3. Germline CDR1 is MNHNY and CDR2 is SVGAGI (reference sequence). This CDR3 has 13 amino acids. The CDR3 region has the DNA TGTGCCAGCAGTTACATAGGGGGCGATGAGCAGTTCTTC. Translated: CASSYIGGDEQFF.

The CDR3 is CTGSPRRSSGAMTNTGELFF. The CDR3 DNA sequence: TGTACCGGCAGTCCCCGTCGAAGTAGCGGGGCAATGACGAACACCGGGGAGCTGTTTTTT. V usage is TRBV27 and J usage is TRBJ2-2, with 8 positions matching TRBD2. Germline-derived CDR1 and CDR2 are MNHEY and SMNVEV (reference sequence). The CDR3 loop spans 20 amino acids.

This clonotype was counted many times. This chain links TRBV3-1 with TRBJ2-1; TRBD2 agrees at 8 bases. The ends lost 4 bases at V and 1 base at J; junction bases unmatched: 18. The CDR3 spans 20 residues. Germline CDR1 and CDR2: LGHDT and YNNKEL (reference sequence). CDR3 sequence reads: CASSPMGFSAGGTSYNEQFF. The DNA of the CDR3 is TGTGCCAGCAGCCCCATGGGGTTTTCCGCGGGAGGAACTTCCTACAATGAGCAGTTCTTC.

The chain recombines TRBV7-7 with TRBJ2-6; 7 nucleotides align to TRBD1. V gave up 1 base and J gave up 0 bases; unmatched junction bases: 6. The CDR3 is 18 residues long. Per the germline V gene, CDR1 is SSHAT and CDR2 is FNYEAQ (reference sequence). This chain's CDR3 is CASSLGGDRASGANVLTF. The CDR3 DNA sequence: TGTGCCAGCAGCTTAGGTGGAGACAGGGCCTCTGGGGCCAACGTCCTGACTTTC.

This clonotype has ten or more counts. The chain couples TRBV6-6 to TRBJ2-4; possible D gene TRBD1, 6 bases. The CDR3 is made up of 13 amino acids. The germline CDR1 and CDR2 sequences are MNHNY and SVGAGI (reference sequence). V gave up 5 bases and J gave up 6 bases, with 11 bases separating them. CDR3 residues: CASSTGTTNIQYF. As DNA, the CDR3 is TGTGCCAGCAGTACCGGGACAACAAACATTCAGTACTTC.

This clonotype was observed at least ten times. This chain uses TRBV7-8 with TRBJ2-7, with TRBD2 matching over 11 bases. The CDR3 runs 16 residues. The J segment lost 2 bases and the V segment lost 0 bases, leaving 3 bases of the junction unmatched. In germline, CDR1 is SGHVS, CDR2 FQNEAQ. This CDR3 reads CASSLAGLAVPYEQYF. The CDR3 DNA sequence: TGTGCCAGCAGCTTAGCGGGACTAGCGGTACCCTACGAGCAGTACTTC. Supplemented by reference TRBV7-8 and TRBJ2-7, the full variable domain reads GAGVSQSPRYKVAKRGQDVALRCDPISGHVSLFWYQQALGQGPEFLTYFQNEAQLDKSGLPSDRFFAERPEGSVSTLKIQRTQQEDSAVYLCASSLAGLAVPYEQYFGPGTRLTVT.

The chain links TRBV20-1 to TRBJ2-2; 9 bases agree with TRBD1. CDR3 length equals 14 residues. Trimming removed 6 bases from V and 1 base from J; junction bases left unmatched: 3. Germline values: CDR1 DFQATT, CDR2 SNEGSKA (reference sequence). CDR3 amino acids: CSAGTGMNTGELFF. Here the CDR3 DNA reads TGCAGTGCGGGGACAGGGATGAACACCGGGGAGCTGTTTTTT.

This clonotype was observed many times. This chain links TRBV4-1 with TRBJ1-1, with D unresolved. CDR1 MGHRA and CDR2 YSYEKL come from the germline V gene. The CDR3 covers 15 residues. Trimming removed 2 bases from V and 6 bases from J, with 16 bases in between. The CDR3: CASSQLFTDRPEAFF. CDR3 nucleotides: TGCGCCAGCAGCCAATTGTTCACAGACCGTCCTGAAGCTTTCTTT.

A remark on this clonotype: One end of the junction varies from germline; a read error may be responsible. This rearrangement joins TRBV11-1 to TRBJ2-2; the match to TRBD1 covers 7 bases. This CDR3 has 15 amino acids. CDR1 and CDR2 from the germline V gene are SGHAT and FQDESV (reference sequence). In DNA, the CDR3 is TGTGCCAACCTAAACAGACAGGGAGTCACCTGGGAGCTGTTTTTT. Translated, it gives CANLNRQGVTWELFF.

This chain joins TRBV29-1 and TRBJ2-2, with a possible D match to TRBD1 (6 bases). The ends were cut back, 5 bases at V and 0 bases at J, with 10 bases in the middle. Germline V gene sequence: CDR1 SQVTM, CDR2 ANQGSEA. This CDR3 is built from 14 residues. CDR3 protein: CSVSKGANTGELFF. The CDR3 nucleotides read TGCAGCGTTAGCAAGGGGGCGAACACCGGGGAGCTGTTTTTT.

This clonotype was seen repeatedly, ten times or more. The chain recombines TRBV5-6 with TRBJ2-1, with D tentatively TRBD2 (6 bases). V was trimmed by 5 bases and J by 7 bases, leaving 25 bases between them. This CDR3 is built from 17 residues. The germline V gene encodes CDR1 SGHDT and CDR2 YYEEEE. The DNA for the CDR3 is TGTGCCAGCAGTCCTCTTGGTGGGCGGGCCGGAGGGAATGAGCAGTTCTTC. As protein: CASSPLGGRAGGNEQFF. Full variable domain (remainder filled in from reference TRBV5-6 and TRBJ2-1): DAGVTQSPTHLIKTRGQQVTLRCSPKSGHDTVSWYQQALGQGPQFIFQYYEEEERQRGNFPDRFSGHQFPNYSSELNVNALLLGDSALYLCASSPLGGRAGGNEQFFGPGTRLTVL.

As regards this clonotype: At one end the junction does not follow the germline gene, possibly because of a read error. This sequence joins TRBV7-9 and TRBJ2-5, with D maybe TRBD1 (7 bases). This CDR3 is 17 amino acids long. Germline CDR1 SEHNR, CDR2 FQNEAQ (reference sequence). CDR3 sequence reads: CASILEGGGVGQETQYF. CDR3 bases: TGTGCCAGCATCTTAGAAGGAGGGGGCGTGGGCCAAGAGACCCAGTACTTC. The full variable domain, in which reference TRBV7-9 and TRBJ2-5 provide the parts outside the CDR3, is DTGVSQNPRHKITKRGQNVTFRCDPISEHNRLYWYRQTLGQGPEFLTYFQNEAQLEKSRLLSDRFSAERPKGSFSTLEIQRTEQGDSAMYLCASILEGGGVGQETQYFGPGTRLLVL.

Of note for this clonotype: This could be a read error, since a much larger clone is one nucleotide away. The rearrangement links TRBV12-3 or TRBV12-4 to TRBJ2-5; no clear D gene. The V end lost 0 bases, the J end lost 4 bases, and 12 bases lay between the germline ends. The CDR3 sequence is 15 residues long. The CDR3: CASSLAGNPIETQYF. CDR3 sequence (DNA): TGTGCCAGCAGTTTAGCGGGTAATCCCATAGAGACCCAGTACTTC.